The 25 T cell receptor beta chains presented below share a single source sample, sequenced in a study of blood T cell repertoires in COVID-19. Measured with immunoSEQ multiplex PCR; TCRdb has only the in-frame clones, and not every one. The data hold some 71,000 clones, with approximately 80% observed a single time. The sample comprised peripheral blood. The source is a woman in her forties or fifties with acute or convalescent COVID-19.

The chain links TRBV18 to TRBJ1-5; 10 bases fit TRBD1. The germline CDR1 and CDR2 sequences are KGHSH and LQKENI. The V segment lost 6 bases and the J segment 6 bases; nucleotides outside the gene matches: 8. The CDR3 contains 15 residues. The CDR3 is CASSPDRGHFQPQHF. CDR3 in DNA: TGTGCCAGCTCCCCAGACAGGGGGCATTTTCAGCCCCAGCATTTT.

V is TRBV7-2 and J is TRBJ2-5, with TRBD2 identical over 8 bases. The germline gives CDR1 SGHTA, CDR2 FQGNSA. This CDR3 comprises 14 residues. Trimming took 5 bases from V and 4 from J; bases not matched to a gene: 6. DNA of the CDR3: TGTGCCAGCAGCCAACGGGGGGGCGGAGAGACCCAGTACTTC. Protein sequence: CASSQRGGGETQYF.

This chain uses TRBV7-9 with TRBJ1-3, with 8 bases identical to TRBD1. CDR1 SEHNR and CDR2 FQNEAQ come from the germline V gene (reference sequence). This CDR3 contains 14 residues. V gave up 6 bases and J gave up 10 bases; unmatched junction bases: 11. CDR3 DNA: TGTGCCAGCAGTGCCGGGACAGGTAGAATGACCATATATTTT. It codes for CASSAGTGRMTIYF.

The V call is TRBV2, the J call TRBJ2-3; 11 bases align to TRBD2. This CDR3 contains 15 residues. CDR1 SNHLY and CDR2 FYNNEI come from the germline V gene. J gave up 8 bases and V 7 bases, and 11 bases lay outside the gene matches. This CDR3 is CASKDDSGGAGTQYF. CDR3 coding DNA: TGTGCCAGCAAGGATGATAGCGGGGGGGCCGGTACGCAGTATTTT.

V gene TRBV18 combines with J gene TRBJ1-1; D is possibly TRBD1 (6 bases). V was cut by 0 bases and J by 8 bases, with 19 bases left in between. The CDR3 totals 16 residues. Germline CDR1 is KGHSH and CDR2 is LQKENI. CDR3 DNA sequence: TGTGCCAGCTCACCACCGGGGGCGGGGGCGAGTACCGAAGCTTTCTTT. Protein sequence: CASSPPGAGASTEAFF. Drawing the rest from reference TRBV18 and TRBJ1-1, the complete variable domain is NAGVMQNPRHLVRRRGQEARLRCSPMKGHSHVYWYRQLPEEGLKFMVYLQKENIIDESGMPKERFSAEFPKEGPSILRIQQVVRGDSAAYFCASSPPGAGASTEAFFGQGTRLTVV.

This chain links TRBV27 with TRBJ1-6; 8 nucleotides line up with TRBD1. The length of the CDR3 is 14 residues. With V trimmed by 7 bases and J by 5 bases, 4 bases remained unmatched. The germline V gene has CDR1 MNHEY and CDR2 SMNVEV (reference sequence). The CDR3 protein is CASTNRGNNSPLHF. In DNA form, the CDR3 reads TGTGCCAGCACCAACAGGGGGAATAATTCACCCCTCCACTTT.

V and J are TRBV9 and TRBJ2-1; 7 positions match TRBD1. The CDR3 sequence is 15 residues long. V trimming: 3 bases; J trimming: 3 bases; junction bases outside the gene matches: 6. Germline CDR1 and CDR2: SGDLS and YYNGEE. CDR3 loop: CASSDDRVNYNEQFF. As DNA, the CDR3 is TGTGCCAGCAGCGACGACAGGGTAAACTACAATGAGCAGTTCTTC.

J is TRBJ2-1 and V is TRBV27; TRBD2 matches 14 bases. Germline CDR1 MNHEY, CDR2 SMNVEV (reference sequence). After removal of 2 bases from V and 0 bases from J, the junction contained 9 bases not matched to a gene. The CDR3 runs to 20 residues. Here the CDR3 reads CASSLPPGLAGAPSYNEQFF. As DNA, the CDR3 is TGTGCCAGCAGTTTACCGCCGGGACTAGCGGGGGCCCCCTCCTACAATGAGCAGTTCTTC.

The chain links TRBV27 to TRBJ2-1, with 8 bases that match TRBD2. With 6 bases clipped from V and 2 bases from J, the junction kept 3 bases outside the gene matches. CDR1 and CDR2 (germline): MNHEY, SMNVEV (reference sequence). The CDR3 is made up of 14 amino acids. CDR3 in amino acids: CASRPGLAYNEQFF. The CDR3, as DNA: TGTGCCAGCAGACCGGGACTAGCCTACAATGAGCAGTTCTTC.

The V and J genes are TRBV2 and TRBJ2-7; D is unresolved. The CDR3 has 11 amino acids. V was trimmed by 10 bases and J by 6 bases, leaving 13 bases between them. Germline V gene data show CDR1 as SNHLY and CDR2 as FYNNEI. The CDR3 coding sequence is TGTGCCATCAACGGAGCTGGCGAGCAGTACTTC. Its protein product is CAINGAGEQYF.

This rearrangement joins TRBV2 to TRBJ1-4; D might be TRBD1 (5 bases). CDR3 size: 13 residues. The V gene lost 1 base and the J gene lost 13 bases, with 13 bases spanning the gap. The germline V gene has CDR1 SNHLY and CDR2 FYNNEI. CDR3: CASSEGQETGLFF. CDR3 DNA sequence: TGTGCCAGCAGTGAAGGTCAGGAAACAGGACTGTTTTTT.

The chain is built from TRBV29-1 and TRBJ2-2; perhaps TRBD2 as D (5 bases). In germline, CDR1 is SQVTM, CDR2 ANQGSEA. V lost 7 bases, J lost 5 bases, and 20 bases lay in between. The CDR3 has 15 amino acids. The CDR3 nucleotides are TGCAGCGGGAAGTCCGCCGGGCAGCGGACCGGGGAGCTGTTTTTT. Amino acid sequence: CSGKSAGQRTGELFF.

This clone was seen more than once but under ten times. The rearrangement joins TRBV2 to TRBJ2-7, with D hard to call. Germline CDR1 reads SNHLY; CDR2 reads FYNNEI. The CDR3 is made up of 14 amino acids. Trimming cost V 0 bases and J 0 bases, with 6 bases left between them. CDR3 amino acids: CASSEAVVSYEQYF. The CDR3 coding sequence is TGTGCCAGCAGTGAAGCGGTAGTCTCCTACGAGCAGTACTTC.

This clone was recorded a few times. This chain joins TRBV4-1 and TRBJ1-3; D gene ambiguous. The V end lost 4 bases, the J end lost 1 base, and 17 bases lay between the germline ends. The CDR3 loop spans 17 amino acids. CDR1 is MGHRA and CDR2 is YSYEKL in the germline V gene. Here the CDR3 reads CASSLIGDLRSGNTIYF. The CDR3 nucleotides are TGCGCCAGCAGCCTCATCGGGGATCTCAGGTCTGGAAACACCATATATTTT.

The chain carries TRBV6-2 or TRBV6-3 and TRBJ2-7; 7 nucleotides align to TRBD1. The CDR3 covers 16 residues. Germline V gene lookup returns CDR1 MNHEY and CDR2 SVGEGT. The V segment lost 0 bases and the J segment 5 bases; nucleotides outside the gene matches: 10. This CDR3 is CASSYSPGQTYNEQYF. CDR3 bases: TGTGCCAGCAGTTACTCGCCGGGACAGACATACAACGAGCAGTACTTC.

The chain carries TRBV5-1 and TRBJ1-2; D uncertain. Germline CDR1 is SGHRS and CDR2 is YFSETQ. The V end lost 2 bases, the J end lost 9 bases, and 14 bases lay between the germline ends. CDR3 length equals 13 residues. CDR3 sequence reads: CASSFEGPRSYTF. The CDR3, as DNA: TGCGCCAGCAGCTTTGAGGGCCCAAGGAGCTACACCTTC.

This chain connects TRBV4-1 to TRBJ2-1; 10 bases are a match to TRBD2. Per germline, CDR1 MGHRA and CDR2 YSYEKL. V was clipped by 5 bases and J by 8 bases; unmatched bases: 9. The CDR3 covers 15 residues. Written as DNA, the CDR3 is TGCGCCAGCAGCAAAGGGACTAGCGCGAGGTATGAGCAGTTCTTC. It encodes CASSKGTSARYEQFF.

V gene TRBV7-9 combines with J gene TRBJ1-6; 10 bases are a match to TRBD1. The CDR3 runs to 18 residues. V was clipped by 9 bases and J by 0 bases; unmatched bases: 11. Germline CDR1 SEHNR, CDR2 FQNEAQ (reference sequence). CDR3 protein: CARPKMGQGSSYNSPLHF. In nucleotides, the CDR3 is TGTGCCAGACCAAAAATGGGACAGGGGAGCTCCTATAATTCACCCCTCCACTTT.

CDR3 in DNA: TGTGCCACCAGTGAAGGAAGGGACAGGTTCGATGAAAAACTGTTTTTT. As protein: CATSEGRDRFDEKLFF. The chain joins TRBV24-1 to TRBJ1-4, with 8 nucleotides matching TRBD1. The V gene end was trimmed by 4 bases and the J gene end by 6 bases; junction bases not matched to a gene: 9. Germline V lookup: CDR1 KGHDR, CDR2 SFDVKD. The CDR3 sequence is 16 residues long.

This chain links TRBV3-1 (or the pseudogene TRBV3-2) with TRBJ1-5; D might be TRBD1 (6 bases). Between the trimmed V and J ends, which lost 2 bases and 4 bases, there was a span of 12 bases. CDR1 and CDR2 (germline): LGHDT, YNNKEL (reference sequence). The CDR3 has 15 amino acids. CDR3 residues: CASSQQGLGNQPQHF. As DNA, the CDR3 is TGTGCCAGCAGCCAACAGGGGCTTGGGAATCAGCCCCAGCATTTT.

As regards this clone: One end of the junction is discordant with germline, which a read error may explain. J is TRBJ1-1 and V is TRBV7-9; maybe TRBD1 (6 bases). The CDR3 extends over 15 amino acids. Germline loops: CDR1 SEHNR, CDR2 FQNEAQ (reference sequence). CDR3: CASSLAGAMNTEAFF. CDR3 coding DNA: TGTGCCAGCAGTTTAGCAGGGGCCATGAACACTGAAGCTTTCTTT. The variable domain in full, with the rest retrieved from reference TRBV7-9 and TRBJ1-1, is DTGVSQNPRHKITKRGQNVTFRCDPISEHNRLYWYRQTLGQGPEFLTYFQNEAQLEKSRLLSDRFSAERPKGSFSTLEIQRTEQGDSAMYLCASSLAGAMNTEAFFGQGTRLTVV.

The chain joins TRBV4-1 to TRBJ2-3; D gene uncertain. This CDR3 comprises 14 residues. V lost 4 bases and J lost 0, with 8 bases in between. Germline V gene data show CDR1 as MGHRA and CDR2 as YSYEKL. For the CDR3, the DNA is TGCGCCAGCAGCCTGCCCACTAGCACAGATACGCAGTATTTT. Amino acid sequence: CASSLPTSTDTQYF.

The CDR3 is CASSSDRSNTEAFF. CDR3 nucleotide sequence: TGTGCCAGCAGCTCCGACAGGTCGAACACTGAAGCTTTCTTT. The chain recombines TRBV11-2 with TRBJ1-1, with D possibly matching TRBD1 (6 bases). Looked up from germline, CDR1 is SGHAT and CDR2 is FQNNGV. The germline V and J ends were trimmed by 4 bases and 1 base, with 10 bases remaining between them. This CDR3 has 14 amino acids.

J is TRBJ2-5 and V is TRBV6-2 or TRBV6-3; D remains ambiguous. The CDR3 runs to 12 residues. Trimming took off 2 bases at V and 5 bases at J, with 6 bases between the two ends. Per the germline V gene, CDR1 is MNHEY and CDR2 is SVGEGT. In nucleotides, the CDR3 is TGTGCCAGCAGTTACGGCAAGGAGACCCAGTACTTC. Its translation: CASSYGKETQYF.

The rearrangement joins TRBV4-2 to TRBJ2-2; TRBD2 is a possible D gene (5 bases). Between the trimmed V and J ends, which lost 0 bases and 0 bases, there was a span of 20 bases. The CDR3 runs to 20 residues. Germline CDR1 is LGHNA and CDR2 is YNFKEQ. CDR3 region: CASSQDQGLTWRANTGELFF. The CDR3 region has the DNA TGTGCCAGCAGCCAAGATCAAGGACTCACCTGGCGGGCGAACACCGGGGAGCTGTTTTTT.